This T cell receptor beta chain was documented in a study of vaccination and CD4 T cells after COVID-19. Background on the study: Researchers treated cells with overlapping spike peptides taken from SARS-CoV-2, HCoV-NL63, HCoV-OC43 and HCoV-229E.

This CDR3 contains 14 residues. In the case of this clonotype: As yet, its antigen is unknown.

Treatment: roughly 10-day PBMC culture with coronavirus spike peptide pools or control peptides (ViraFEST assay). Once obtained from cultured CD4+ T cells, the DNA was sequenced using the Oncomine TCR Beta short-read assay. TCRdb ran MiXCR on the PCR reads and lists one entry per CDR3 protein. The sample records roughly 26,000 distinct CDR3 sequences, about 40% being singletons. This clonotype was sampled from a human donor who had recovered from COVID-19. The chain carries TRBV21-1 and TRBJ1-2. TRBV21-1 is marked as a pseudogene. The sequencing sample was made of CD4+ T cells from blood, cultured in vitro. CDR3 DNA sequence: TGTGCCAGCAGCAAAAGGGAGGGAGTAGATGGCTACACCTTC. Translated, it gives CASSKREGVDGYTF.